These T cell receptor beta chains were read from a single sample in a study of regulatory T cells in long-lasting Graves disease. TCRdb called the multiplex PCR reads again in MiXCR, with one record for every CDR3 protein. The sample shows about 350,000 distinct CDR3 sequences, 16% of them seen only once. In addition, the sample was reused for a study of T cells in Graves' hyperthyroidism and ophthalmopathy.

Sequenced material: peripheral blood mononuclear cells (PBMCs), taken at new diagnosis, from a patient treated with antithyroid drugs. All receptors derive from a man in his forties with Graves disease. Each CDR3 is given with its conserved first and last residue. The order of the fields is CDR3 protein, CDR3 DNA, V gene, clone size, J gene, D gene. D genes are given only for firm matches. Only part of the rows carry a size: once, few, many, or a class if the clone is expanded.

CASSFQRGGGTQYF,TGTGCCAGCAGCTTCCAGCGGGGTGGGGGGACCCAGTACTTC,TRBV7-2,many,TRBJ2-5,TRBD2
CASSADRAPFTDTQYF,TGTGCCAGCAGCGCAGACAGGGCTCCCTTCACAGATACGCAGTATTTT,TRBV7-8,many,TRBJ2-3,TRBD1
CSARGSRGRWETQYF,TGCAGTGCTAGAGGAAGTAGGGGGCGGTGGGAGACCCAGTACTTC,TRBV20-1,-,TRBJ2-5,TRBD1
CASNLGGHNEQFF,TGTGCCAGCAACTTAGGGGGGCACAATGAGCAGTTCTTC,TRBV11-2,many,TRBJ2-1,-
CASSPQGFTEAFF,TGTGCCAGCTCCCCCCAAGGGTTCACTGAAGCTTTCTTT,TRBV2,many,TRBJ1-1,-
CASSQYARGGETQYF,TGTGCCAGCAGCCAATACGCGCGGGGAGGGGAGACCCAGTACTTC,TRBV3-1,many,TRBJ2-5,TRBD2
CASSMTGSNQPQHF,TGTGCCAGCAGTATGACAGGTAGCAATCAGCCCCAGCATTTT,TRBV12-3/TRBV12-4,-,TRBJ1-5,-
CSALPWTSGRWYEQYF,TGCAGTGCTTTACCCTGGACTAGCGGGAGGTGGTACGAGCAGTACTTC,TRBV20-1,-,TRBJ2-7,TRBD2
CASRGGNIQYF,TGTGCCAGCAGGGGCGGGAACATTCAGTACTTC,TRBV2,many,TRBJ2-4,-
CSARLAGLGPESEQYF,TGCAGTGCTAGACTAGCGGGGCTGGGCCCTGAATCCGAGCAGTACTTC,TRBV20-1,many,TRBJ2-7,TRBD2
CASRLGQIHTEAFF,TGTGCCAGCAGACTAGGACAGATCCACACTGAAGCTTTCTTT,TRBV27,many,TRBJ1-1,-
CSHSGGTDTQYF,TGCAGTCATAGCGGGGGGACAGATACGCAGTATTTT,TRBV20-1,-,TRBJ2-3,TRBD2
CASSELGLAEQYF,TGTGCCAGCAGTGAGCTGGGACTAGCGGAGCAGTACTTC,TRBV6-1,many,TRBJ2-7,TRBD2
CSARGRAETQYF,TGCAGTGCTAGAGGGCGAGCAGAGACCCAGTACTTC,TRBV20-1,few,TRBJ2-5,-
CSAREDTYTEAFF,TGCAGTGCTAGAGAGGACACTTACACTGAAGCTTTCTTT,TRBV20-1,-,TRBJ1-1,-
CASSFNYGYTF,TGTGCCAGCAGCTTCAACTACGGCTACACCTTC,TRBV28,many,TRBJ1-2,-
CASSQTASYEQYF,TGTGCCAGCAGCCAAACAGCCTCCTACGAGCAGTACTTC,TRBV14,many,TRBJ2-7,-
CASQGGGPSGNTIYF,TGTGCCAGCCAGGGCGGGGGACCCTCTGGAAACACCATATATTTT,TRBV28,many,TRBJ1-3,-
CASSQGGAHYEQYF,TGTGCCAGCAGCCAAGGAGGGGCCCACTACGAGCAGTACTTC,TRBV3-1,many,TRBJ2-7,-
CSAGEPENPAFF,TGCAGTGCGGGCGAGCCGGAGAACCCCGCTTTCTTT,TRBV20-1,many,TRBJ1-1,-
CASSSQGAETQYF,TGTGCCAGCAGCTCGCAGGGAGCCGAGACCCAGTACTTC,TRBV7-9,many,TRBJ2-5,-
CATEDRSSGNTIYF,TGTGCCACCGAAGACAGGTCCTCTGGAAACACCATATATTTT,TRBV5-4,few,TRBJ1-3,-
CASRIGFSYEQYF,TGTGCCAGCAGAATCGGTTTCTCCTACGAGCAGTACTTC,TRBV12-3/TRBV12-4,-,TRBJ2-7,-
CASSLVMGLATAYNEQFF,TGTGCCAGCAGCTTAGTTATGGGACTAGCGACCGCCTACAATGAGCAGTTCTTC,TRBV11-2,many,TRBJ2-1,TRBD2
CASSWDRASNYGYTF,TGTGCCAGCAGTTGGGACAGGGCAAGTAACTATGGCTACACCTTC,TRBV7-2,-,TRBJ1-2,TRBD1
CASSQTRGLYNEQFF,TGTGCCAGCAGCCAGACCCGGGGCCTATACAATGAGCAGTTCTTC,TRBV3-1,many,TRBJ2-1,-
CASRIAKGWTGELFF,TGTGCCAGCAGAATAGCTAAAGGGTGGACCGGGGAGCTGTTTTTT,TRBV28,many,TRBJ2-2,-
CASSLSWETQYF,TGTGCCAGCAGCTTGAGCTGGGAGACCCAGTACTTC,TRBV7-2,many,TRBJ2-5,-
CASSFRPRRRDRVSTDTQYF,TGTGCCAGCAGCTTTCGCCCACGCCGCCGGGACAGGGTCAGCACAGATACGCAGTATTTT,TRBV7-9,many,TRBJ2-3,TRBD1
CSALLKGYSSGANVLTF,TGCAGCGCCCTGCTAAAGGGTTATTCATCTGGGGCCAACGTCCTGACTTTC,TRBV20-1,-,TRBJ2-6,-
CASSQQGANTGELFF,TGTGCCAGCTCACAACAGGGGGCGAACACCGGGGAGCTGTTTTTT,TRBV18,many,TRBJ2-2,TRBD1
CASSPPDGSNQPQHF,TGTGCCAGCTCACCCCCGGACGGTAGCAATCAGCCCCAGCATTTT,TRBV18,few,TRBJ1-5,-
CASSQVFLAGGVDTQYF,TGTGCCAGCAGCCAAGTTTTTCTAGCGGGGGGGGTGGATACGCAGTATTTT,TRBV4-2,-,TRBJ2-3,TRBD2
CSASMGLETQYF,TGCAGTGCTAGCATGGGGCTAGAGACCCAGTACTTC,TRBV20-1,few,TRBJ2-5,-
CASSLKPRQGGSEAFF,TGCGCCAGCAGCTTGAAACCGAGACAGGGAGGCTCTGAAGCTTTCTTT,TRBV5-1,many,TRBJ1-1,TRBD1
CASSFQGDGYTF,TGTGCCAGCAGTTTCCAGGGGGACGGCTACACCTTC,TRBV12-3/TRBV12-4,many,TRBJ1-2,TRBD1
CASRLQGLEQYF,TGTGCCAGCAGACTACAGGGGTTGGAGCAGTACTTC,TRBV28,many,TRBJ2-7,TRBD1
CSGGTGLNQPQHF,TGCAGTGGCGGGACAGGGCTCAATCAGCCCCAGCATTTT,TRBV20-1,-,TRBJ1-5,TRBD1
CATSDLPLNTGELFF,TGTGCCACCAGTGATTTGCCCCTAAACACCGGGGAGCTGTTTTTT,TRBV24-1,many,TRBJ2-2,-
CAWSGGPEETQYF,TGTGCCTGGAGTGGGGGGCCCGAGGAGACCCAGTACTTC,TRBV30,-,TRBJ2-5,-
CASSLEGHSGNTICF,TGTGCCAGCAGCTTGGAGGGACACTCTGGGAACACCATATGTTTT,TRBV11-3,-,TRBJ1-3,-
CASSLAVTEAFF,TGTGCCAGCAGCTTAGCGGTCACTGAAGCTTTCTTT,TRBV7-9,few,TRBJ1-1,-
CASSRGQGGLYEQYF,TGTGCCAGCAGCCGGGGACAGGGTGGTCTCTACGAGCAGTACTTC,TRBV7-2,many,TRBJ2-7,TRBD1
CASSQDNWKGARSDTQYF,TGTGCCAGCAGCCAAGATAACTGGAAGGGGGCCCGTTCAGATACGCAGTATTTT,TRBV4-2,few,TRBJ2-3,TRBD1
CSARGTSGGYNEQFF,TGCAGTGCTAGAGGGACTAGCGGGGGGTACAATGAGCAGTTCTTC,TRBV20-1,many,TRBJ2-1,TRBD2
CSAPRTTGHMNTEAFF,TGCAGTGCTCCAAGGACAACAGGGCACATGAACACTGAAGCTTTCTTT,TRBV20-1,-,TRBJ1-1,-
CATRSPPSGEETQYF,TGTGCCACCAGGAGCCCCCCTAGCGGGGAAGAGACCCAGTACTTC,TRBV24-1,few,TRBJ2-5,TRBD2
CASRKPLGQGFGKLFF,TGTGCCAGTAGAAAACCCTTAGGACAGGGATTCGGAAAACTGTTTTTT,TRBV19,many,TRBJ1-4,TRBD1
CATSSGRFGNTIYF,TGTGCCACCAGCAGCGGGAGATTTGGAAACACCATATATTTT,TRBV15,few,TRBJ1-3,-
CASSLARNSPLHF,TGTGCCAGCAGTTTAGCGAGAAATTCACCCCTCCACTTT,TRBV28,many,TRBJ1-6,-